The next 29 T cell receptor beta chains were all read from a single sample in a study of control samples from healthy donors and cancer patients. The assay was immunoSEQ multiplex PCR, and TCRdb's table has in-frame clones only and misses some. The sample yields 150,000 to 200,000 clones, over 80% seen once. Input material: blood. The receptor set was obtained from a man between 18 and 29 years old in good health.

The chain combines TRBV28 with TRBJ1-1; D is undetermined. Deletions cut 8 bases from V and 5 bases from J, with 9 bases between. CDR1 is MDHEN and CDR2 is SYDVKM in the germline V gene. This CDR3 has 11 residues. The CDR3 DNA is TGTGCCAGCGTAATTGGAACTGAAGCTTTCTTT. Translation gives CASVIGTEAFF.

The rearrangement joins TRBV15 to TRBJ1-5; the D is unclear. Between the trimmed V and J ends, which lost 3 bases and 0 bases, there was a span of 3 bases. The CDR3 is 13 residues long. Germline-derived CDR1 and CDR2 are LNHNV and YYDKDF (reference sequence). CDR3 nucleotide sequence: TGTGCCACCAGCAGGTATAGCAATCAGCCCCAGCATTTT. It is translated as CATSRYSNQPQHF.

This clone occurred once. The chain recombines TRBV11-2 with TRBJ2-2, with D unclear. This CDR3 region has 17 residues. From germline, CDR1 is SGHAT and CDR2 FQNNGV. V dropped 4 bases and J dropped 4 bases, with 19 bases sitting between them. The DNA for the CDR3 is TGTGCCAGCAGCTCCCTTTATGGACCCCGGGCCACCGGGGAGCTGTTTTTT. Its translation: CASSSLYGPRATGELFF.

DNA for the CDR3: TGTGCCATCAGTGAACACAGGACAGGGGGCGCCTATGGCTACACCTTC. Protein sequence: CAISEHRTGGAYGYTF. The gene calls are TRBV10-3 and TRBJ1-2; 11 nucleotides agree with TRBD1. With 3 bases clipped from V and 4 bases from J, the junction kept 7 bases outside the gene matches. The CDR3 has 16 amino acids. Germline-derived CDR1 and CDR2 are ENHRY and SYGVKD.

The gene calls are TRBV5-1 and TRBJ1-2; 11 nucleotides align to TRBD1. CDR3 length equals 14 residues. Looked up from germline, CDR1 is SGHRS and CDR2 is YFSETQ. V lost 6 bases to trimming and J lost 6 bases; unmatched junction nucleotides: 7. In nucleotides, the CDR3 is TGCGCCAGCAACCCGGGACAGGGGGTAGATGGCTACACCTTC. This translates into CASNPGQGVDGYTF.

V gene TRBV12-5 combines with J gene TRBJ2-1; D is perhaps TRBD2 (6 bases). Germline lookup yields CDR1 LGHNT and CDR2 FRNRAP. There are 14 residues in the CDR3. The V end was cut by 3 bases, the J end by 9 bases, with 15 bases between. CDR3 sequence: CASGFSGVGGEQFF. CDR3 in DNA: TGTGCTAGTGGTTTTTCGGGGGTAGGTGGTGAGCAGTTCTTC. Filled out from reference TRBV12-5 and TRBJ2-1, the complete variable domain reads DARVTQTPRHKVTEMGQEVTMRCQPILGHNTVFWYRQTMMQGLELLAYFRNRAPLDDSGMPKDRFSAEMPDATLATLKIQPSEPRDSAVYFCASGFSGVGGEQFFGPGTRLTVL.

V gene TRBV10-2 combines with J gene TRBJ2-2; D remains unclear. This CDR3 contains 11 residues. The V and J ends lost 6 bases and 8 bases respectively, with 7 bases between them. Looked up from germline, CDR1 is WSHSY and CDR2 is SAAADI. The CDR3 region has the DNA TGCGCCAGCAGGACCGTGGGGGAGCTGTTTTTT. This encodes CASRTVGELFF.

J is TRBJ1-2 and V is TRBV6-6, with D hard to call. This CDR3 region has 16 residues. Trimming took off 4 bases at V and 4 bases at J, with 19 bases between the two ends. Germline-derived CDR1 and CDR2 are MNHNY and SVGAGI (reference sequence). This chain's CDR3 is CASSSGGTVNFYGYTF. As DNA, the CDR3 is TGTGCCAGCAGTTCGGGTGGAACAGTAAATTTCTATGGCTACACCTTC.

This chain uses TRBV5-1 with TRBJ2-2; a possible D gene is TRBD1 (6 bases). This CDR3 has 14 amino acids. Trimming took off 4 bases at V and 5 bases at J, with 12 bases between the two ends. The germline gives CDR1 SGHRS, CDR2 YFSETQ. In nucleotides, the CDR3 is TGCGCCAGCAGCGGGAATACAGGGACCGGGGAGCTGTTTTTT. Protein sequence: CASSGNTGTGELFF.

This chain uses TRBV5-6 with TRBJ2-7; D uncertain. The ends were cut back, 0 bases at V and 0 bases at J, with 7 bases in the middle. Germline-derived CDR1 and CDR2 are SGHDT and YYEEEE. The CDR3 contains 14 residues. Here the CDR3 DNA reads TGTGCCAGCAGCTTGGACTCAGGCTCCTACGAGCAGTACTTC. It is translated as CASSLDSGSYEQYF.

For the CDR3, the DNA is TGTGCCACCAGTGATTTAAGGGACAGGGGGGGCAATGAGCAGTTCTTC. Protein sequence: CATSDLRDRGGNEQFF. The V and J genes are TRBV24-1 and TRBJ2-1, with 11 nucleotides matching TRBD1. Germline V gene data show CDR1 as KGHDR and CDR2 as SFDVKD. After removal of 1 base from V and 6 bases from J, the junction contained 4 bases not matched to a gene. The CDR3 spans 16 residues.

V and J are TRBV5-1 and TRBJ2-7, with D perhaps matching TRBD1 (5 bases). The CDR3 runs 12 residues. V was cut by 5 bases and J by 1 base, with 7 bases left in between. Germline V gives CDR1 SGHRS, CDR2 YFSETQ. The CDR3 reads CASRGESYEQYF. In DNA form, the CDR3 reads TGCGCCAGCAGAGGGGAATCCTACGAGCAGTACTTC.

The chain is built from TRBV4-1 and TRBJ2-3; 8 bases match TRBD2. Unmatched junction bases numbered 3, after V lost 1 base and J lost 0 bases. CDR1 and CDR2 (germline): MGHRA, YSYEKL. CDR3 length: 16 residues. The chain's CDR3 is CASSQATGGSTDTQYF. As DNA, the CDR3 is TGCGCCAGCAGCCAAGCAACGGGGGGGAGCACAGATACGCAGTATTTT.

The chain carries TRBV24-1 and TRBJ2-2; D remains ambiguous. Looked up from germline, CDR1 is KGHDR and CDR2 is SFDVKD. V gave up 4 bases and J gave up 1 base, with 12 bases separating them. The length of the CDR3 is 16 residues. CDR3 nucleotides: TGTGCCACCAGTGACCCAGAGGACCGGAACACCGGGGAGCTGTTTTTT. It translates to CATSDPEDRNTGELFF.

The chain couples TRBV5-5 to TRBJ1-1; D gene uncertain. CDR3 length: 15 residues. The germline CDR1 and CDR2 sequences are SGHKS and YYEKEE (reference sequence). Trimming left V 3 bases short and J 2 bases short, with 14 bases between. CDR3 protein: CASSSGRAPNTEAFF. The CDR3 DNA reads TGTGCCAGCAGCTCCGGTCGGGCACCAAACACTGAAGCTTTCTTT.

The CDR3 loop reads CASSKLTRNEQFF. The CDR3 bases are TGTGCCAGCAGCAAGTTGACTAGAAATGAGCAGTTCTTC. This rearrangement joins TRBV3-1 (or the pseudogene TRBV3-2) to TRBJ2-1, with D perhaps TRBD2 (6 bases). The ends were cut back, 5 bases at V and 7 bases at J, with 12 bases in the middle. CDR1 and CDR2 from the germline V gene are LGHDT and YNNKEL (reference sequence). This CDR3 region has 13 residues.

The V call is TRBV6-1, the J call TRBJ1-2; 8 nucleotides agree with TRBD1. The V gene end was trimmed by 1 base and the J gene end by 4 bases; junction bases not matched to a gene: 17. Germline V CDR1 and CDR2: MNHNS, SASEGT. The CDR3 is made up of 19 amino acids. This CDR3 is CASSEGDRTGRGLAYGYTF. The CDR3 DNA reads TGTGCCAGCAGTGAAGGTGATCGGACAGGGAGGGGTCTGGCCTATGGCTACACCTTC.

In nucleotides, the CDR3 is TGTGCCAGCTCACCGGGTCAAAGAAACTATGGCTACACCTTC. Amino acids: CASSPGQRNYGYTF. The chain has TRBV18 and TRBJ1-2; D not certain. CDR1 KGHSH and CDR2 LQKENI come from the germline V gene. Deletions cut 3 bases from V and 2 bases from J, with 10 bases between. This CDR3 contains 14 residues.

V usage is TRBV18 and J usage is TRBJ1-3; TRBD1 is a possible D gene (6 bases). The CDR3 contains 15 residues. The ends were cut back, 6 bases at V and 0 bases at J, with 12 bases in the middle. CDR1 is KGHSH, CDR2 LQKENI, per germline. CDR3 sequence reads: CASSPGQSSGNTIYF. The CDR3 DNA follows: TGTGCCAGCTCCCCAGGACAGTCCTCTGGAAACACCATATATTTT.

V is TRBV4-1 and J is TRBJ1-5; 9 nucleotides line up with TRBD1. This CDR3 spans 15 amino acids. Germline CDR1 MGHRA, CDR2 YSYEKL. V dropped 1 base and J dropped 5; count of bases not matched to a gene: 3. The CDR3 here is CASSQVGQGHQPQHF. As DNA, the CDR3 is TGCGCCAGCAGCCAAGTGGGACAGGGACATCAGCCCCAGCATTTT.

The V and J genes are TRBV6-6 and TRBJ2-7, with 13 bases identical to TRBD2. Germline CDR1 reads MNHNY; CDR2 reads SVGAGI (reference sequence). V shed 5 bases, J shed 3 bases, and the junction held 13 bases outside the gene matches. This CDR3 is 18 amino acids long. CDR3 sequence reads: CASSLTSGGRLQFYEQYF. The CDR3, as DNA: TGTGCCAGCAGTCTGACTAGCGGGGGGCGATTACAGTTCTACGAGCAGTACTTC.

V usage is TRBV2 and J usage is TRBJ2-7; the match to TRBD1 covers 7 bases. This CDR3 comprises 14 residues. CDR1 and CDR2 from the germline V gene are SNHLY and FYNNEI. Trimming cost V 3 bases and J 3 bases; bases outside gene matches: 5. The CDR3 is CASSETGPNYEQYF. Here the CDR3 DNA reads TGTGCCAGCAGTGAGACAGGGCCGAACTACGAGCAGTACTTC.

V usage is TRBV4-1 and J usage is TRBJ1-6; 10 bases map to TRBD1. CDR3 length: 16 residues. CDR1 and CDR2 from the germline V gene are MGHRA and YSYEKL. V shed 1 base and J 6 bases; nucleotides not matched to a gene: 3. CDR3 sequence (DNA): TGCGCCAGCAGCCAAGCTGACAGGGGGCCTAATTCACCCCTCCACTTT. This gives the protein CASSQADRGPNSPLHF.

This chain joins TRBV29-1 and TRBJ2-2, with TRBD1 as a possible D gene (5 bases). Germline V CDR1 and CDR2: SQVTM, ANQGSEA. The CDR3 is made up of 13 amino acids. V was cut by 3 bases and J by 4 bases, with 9 bases left in between. CDR3 loop: CSVDSQVTGELFF. For the CDR3, the DNA is TGCAGCGTTGACTCACAGGTCACCGGGGAGCTGTTTTTT.

The chain uses TRBV11-2 and TRBJ2-1, with D perhaps TRBD2 (6 bases). This CDR3 comprises 14 residues. Germline CDR1 and CDR2: SGHAT and FQNNGV. Trimming stripped 2 bases from V and 6 bases from J, with 11 bases between. This chain's CDR3 is CASSLIPGGNEQFF. CDR3 nucleotide sequence: TGTGCCAGCAGCTTAATACCCGGGGGCAATGAGCAGTTCTTC.

The chain couples TRBV2 to TRBJ1-1; tentatively, D is TRBD1 (6 bases). The CDR3 contains 13 residues. The V end was cut by 10 bases, the J end by 1 base, with 13 bases between. CDR1 is SNHLY, CDR2 FYNNEI, per germline. In DNA form, the CDR3 reads TGTGCCACCGGATACAGGGCGAACACTGAAGCTTTCTTT. Its protein product is CATGYRANTEAFF.

The chain recombines TRBV5-1 with TRBJ2-7; D unresolved. The CDR3 contains 14 residues. CDR1 SGHRS and CDR2 YFSETQ come from the germline V gene. V was pared by 0 bases and J by 3 bases, with 10 bases between. The CDR3 sequence is CASSLEPNYYEQYF. In DNA, the CDR3 is TGCGCCAGCAGCTTGGAACCGAACTACTACGAGCAGTACTTC.

The chain links TRBV13 to TRBJ2-1; D ambiguous. The CDR3 length is 14 residues. The V and J ends lost 1 base and 3 bases respectively, with 7 bases between them. Germline V lookup: CDR1 PRHDT, CDR2 FYEKMQ (reference sequence). In DNA form, the CDR3 reads TGTGCCAGCAGCTTAGATCCGGACTACAATGAGCAGTTCTTC. Protein product: CASSLDPDYNEQFF.

The chain links TRBV6-5 to TRBJ1-3; no clear D. The germline V gene encodes CDR1 MNHEY and CDR2 SVGAGI. V was trimmed by 8 bases and J by 0 bases, leaving 5 bases between them. The CDR3 contains 12 residues. The chain's CDR3 is CASLSSGNTIYF. The DNA for the CDR3 is TGTGCCAGCTTGAGCTCTGGAAACACCATATATTTT.